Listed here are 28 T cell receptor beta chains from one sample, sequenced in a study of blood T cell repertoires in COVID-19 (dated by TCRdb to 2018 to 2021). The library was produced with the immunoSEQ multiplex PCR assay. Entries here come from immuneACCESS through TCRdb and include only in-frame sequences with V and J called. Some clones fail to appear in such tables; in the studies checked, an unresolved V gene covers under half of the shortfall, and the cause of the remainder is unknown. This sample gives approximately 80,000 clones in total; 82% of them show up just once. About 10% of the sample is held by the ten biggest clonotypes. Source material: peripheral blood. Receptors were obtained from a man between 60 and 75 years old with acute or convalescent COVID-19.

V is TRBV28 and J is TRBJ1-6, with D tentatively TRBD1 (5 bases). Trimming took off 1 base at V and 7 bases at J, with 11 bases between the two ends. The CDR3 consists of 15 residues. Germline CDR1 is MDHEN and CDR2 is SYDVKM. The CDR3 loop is CASSLYQGRNSPLHF. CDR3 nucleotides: TGTGCCAGCAGTTTATATCAGGGAAGAAATTCACCCCTCCACTTT.

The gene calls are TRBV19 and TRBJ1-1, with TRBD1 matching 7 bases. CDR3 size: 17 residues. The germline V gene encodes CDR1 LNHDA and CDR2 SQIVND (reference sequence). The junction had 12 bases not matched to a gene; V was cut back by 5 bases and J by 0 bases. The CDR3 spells CASSPSPRGRLNTEAFF. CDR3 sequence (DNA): TGTGCCAGTAGTCCCAGCCCGAGGGGGCGGTTGAACACTGAAGCTTTCTTT.

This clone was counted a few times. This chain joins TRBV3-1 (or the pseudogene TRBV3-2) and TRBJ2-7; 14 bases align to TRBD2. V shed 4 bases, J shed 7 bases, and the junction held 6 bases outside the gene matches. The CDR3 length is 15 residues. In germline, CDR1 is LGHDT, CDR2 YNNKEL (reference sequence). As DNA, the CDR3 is TGTGCCAGCAGCCCTGGACTAGCGGGAGGTAAGGAGCAGTACTTC. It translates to CASSPGLAGGKEQYF.

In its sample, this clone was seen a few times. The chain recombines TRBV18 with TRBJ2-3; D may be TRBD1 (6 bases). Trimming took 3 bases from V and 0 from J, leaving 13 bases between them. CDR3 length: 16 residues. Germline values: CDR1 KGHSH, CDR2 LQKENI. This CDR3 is CASSPQRGISTDTQYF. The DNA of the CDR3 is TGTGCCAGCTCACCTCAAAGGGGGATAAGCACAGATACGCAGTATTTT.

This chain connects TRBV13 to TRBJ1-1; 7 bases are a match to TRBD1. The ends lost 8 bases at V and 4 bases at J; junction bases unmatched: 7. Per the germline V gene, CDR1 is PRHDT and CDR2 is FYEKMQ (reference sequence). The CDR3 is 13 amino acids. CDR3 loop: CASYLTGFTEAFF. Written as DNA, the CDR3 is TGTGCCAGCTATTTGACAGGGTTCACTGAAGCTTTCTTT. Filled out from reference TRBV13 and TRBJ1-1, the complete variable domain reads AAGVIQSPRHLIKEKRETATLKCYPIPRHDTVYWYQQGPGQDPQFLISFYEKMQSDKGSIPDRFSAQQFSDYHSELNMSSLELGDSALYFCASYLTGFTEAFFGQGTRLTVV.

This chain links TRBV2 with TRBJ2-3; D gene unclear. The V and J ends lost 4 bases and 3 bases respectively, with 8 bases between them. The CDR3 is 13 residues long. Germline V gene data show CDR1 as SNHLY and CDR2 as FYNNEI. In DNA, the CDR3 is TGTGCCAGCAGTGCCGAGCGAACAGATACGCAGTATTTT. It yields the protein CASSAERTDTQYF.

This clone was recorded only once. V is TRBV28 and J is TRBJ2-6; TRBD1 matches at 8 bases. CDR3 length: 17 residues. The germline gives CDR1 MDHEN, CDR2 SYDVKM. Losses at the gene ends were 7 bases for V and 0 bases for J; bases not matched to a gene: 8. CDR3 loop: CASTPGQVLSGANVLTF. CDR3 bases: TGTGCCAGCACCCCGGGACAGGTCCTCTCTGGGGCCAACGTCCTGACTTTC.

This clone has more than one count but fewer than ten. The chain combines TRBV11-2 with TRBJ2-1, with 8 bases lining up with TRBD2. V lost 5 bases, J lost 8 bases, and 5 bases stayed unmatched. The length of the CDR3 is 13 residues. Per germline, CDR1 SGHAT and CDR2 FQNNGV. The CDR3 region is CASSGFSGDEQFF. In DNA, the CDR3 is TGTGCCAGCAGCGGATTTAGCGGGGATGAGCAGTTCTTC.

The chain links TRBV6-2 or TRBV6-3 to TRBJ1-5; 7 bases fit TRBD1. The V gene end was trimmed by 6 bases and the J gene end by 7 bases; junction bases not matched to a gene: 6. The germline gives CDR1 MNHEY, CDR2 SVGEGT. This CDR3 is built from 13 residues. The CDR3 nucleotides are TGTGCCAGCAGCAACGACAGGGCGCAGCCCCAGCATTTT. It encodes CASSNDRAQPQHF.

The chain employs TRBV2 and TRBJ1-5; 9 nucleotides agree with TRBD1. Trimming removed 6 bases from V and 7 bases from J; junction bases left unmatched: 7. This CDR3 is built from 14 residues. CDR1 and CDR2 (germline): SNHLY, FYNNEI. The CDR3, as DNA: TGTGCCAGCAGCGTGACAGGGGGTTCGCAGCCCCAGCATTTT. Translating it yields CASSVTGGSQPQHF.

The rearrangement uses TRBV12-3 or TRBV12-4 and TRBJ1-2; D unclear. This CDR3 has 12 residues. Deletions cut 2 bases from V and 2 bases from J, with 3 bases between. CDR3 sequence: CASSLQNYGYTF. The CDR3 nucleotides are TGTGCCAGCAGTTTACAGAACTATGGCTACACCTTC.

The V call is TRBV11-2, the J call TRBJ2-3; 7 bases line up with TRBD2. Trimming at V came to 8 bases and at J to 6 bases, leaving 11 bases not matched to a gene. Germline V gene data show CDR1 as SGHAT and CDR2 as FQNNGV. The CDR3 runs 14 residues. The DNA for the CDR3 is TGTGCCAGCGGTACTAGCTGGGGAGGGGATACGCAGTATTTT. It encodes CASGTSWGGDTQYF.

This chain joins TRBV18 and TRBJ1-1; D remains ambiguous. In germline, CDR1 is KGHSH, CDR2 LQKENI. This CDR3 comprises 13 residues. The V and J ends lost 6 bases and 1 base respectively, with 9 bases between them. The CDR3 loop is CASSPAENTEAFF. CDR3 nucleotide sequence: TGTGCCAGCTCCCCCGCGGAGAACACTGAAGCTTTCTTT. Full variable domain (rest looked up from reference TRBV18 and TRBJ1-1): NAGVMQNPRHLVRRRGQEARLRCSPMKGHSHVYWYRQLPEEGLKFMVYLQKENIIDESGMPKERFSAEFPKEGPSILRIQQVVRGDSAAYFCASSPAENTEAFFGQGTRLTVV.

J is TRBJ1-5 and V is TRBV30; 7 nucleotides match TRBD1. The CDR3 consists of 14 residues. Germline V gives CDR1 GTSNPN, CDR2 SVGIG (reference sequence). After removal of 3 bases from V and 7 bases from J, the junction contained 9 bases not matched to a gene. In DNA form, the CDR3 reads TGTGCCTGGAGCTGGAACAGGGGAGAGCAGCCCCAGCATTTT. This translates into CAWSWNRGEQPQHF.

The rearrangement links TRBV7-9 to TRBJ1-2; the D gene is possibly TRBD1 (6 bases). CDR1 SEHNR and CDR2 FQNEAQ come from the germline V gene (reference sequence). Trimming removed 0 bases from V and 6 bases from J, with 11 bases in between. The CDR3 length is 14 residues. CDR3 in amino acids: CASSLAAAGDGYTF. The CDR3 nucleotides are TGTGCCAGCAGCTTAGCGGCGGCAGGGGATGGCTACACCTTC. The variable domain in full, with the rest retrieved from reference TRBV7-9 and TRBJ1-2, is DTGVSQNPRHKITKRGQNVTFRCDPISEHNRLYWYRQTLGQGPEFLTYFQNEAQLEKSRLLSDRFSAERPKGSFSTLEIQRTEQGDSAMYLCASSLAAAGDGYTFGSGTRLTVV.

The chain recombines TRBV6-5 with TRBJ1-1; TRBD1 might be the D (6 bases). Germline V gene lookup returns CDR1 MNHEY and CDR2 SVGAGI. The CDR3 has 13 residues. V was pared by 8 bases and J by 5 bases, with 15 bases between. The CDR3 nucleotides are TGTGCCAGCGGATTGGGGGGGCAGACTGAAGCTTTCTTT. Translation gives CASGLGGQTEAFF.

The CDR3 spells CASSRPGGQGGYTF. The CDR3 coding sequence is TGTGCCAGCAGCCGACCTGGGGGCCAAGGGGGCTACACCTTC. The chain is built from TRBV6-5 and TRBJ1-2, with D possibly matching TRBD1 (6 bases). V was cut by 6 bases and J by 8 bases, with 19 bases left in between. Per germline, CDR1 MNHEY and CDR2 SVGAGI. This CDR3 has 14 residues.

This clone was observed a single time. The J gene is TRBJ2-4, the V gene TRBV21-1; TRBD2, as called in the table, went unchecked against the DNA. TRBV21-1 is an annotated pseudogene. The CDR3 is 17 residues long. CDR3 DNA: TGTGCCAGCAGCACCTATCCAAGGAGCGGGGGATCGAACATTCAGTACTTC. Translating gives CASSTYPRSGGSNIQYF.

As DNA, the CDR3 is TGTGCCACCGGGAGCTCCTACAATGAGCAGTTCTTC. This sequence encodes CATGSSYNEQFF. This chain uses TRBV24-1 with TRBJ2-1; D might be TRBD2 (5 bases). V lost 9 bases, J lost 0 bases, and 5 bases lay in between. Per germline, CDR1 KGHDR and CDR2 SFDVKD. The CDR3 runs to 12 residues.

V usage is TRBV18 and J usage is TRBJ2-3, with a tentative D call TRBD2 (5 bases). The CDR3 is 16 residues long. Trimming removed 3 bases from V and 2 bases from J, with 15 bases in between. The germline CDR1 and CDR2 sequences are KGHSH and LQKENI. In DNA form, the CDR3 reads TGTGCCAGCTCACCTTCCGTCGGAGCGGTCACAGATACGCAGTATTTT. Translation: CASSPSVGAVTDTQYF.

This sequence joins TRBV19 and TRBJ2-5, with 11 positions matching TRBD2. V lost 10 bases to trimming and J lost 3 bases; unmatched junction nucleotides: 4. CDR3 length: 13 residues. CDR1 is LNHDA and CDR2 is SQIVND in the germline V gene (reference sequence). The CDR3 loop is CATAGLAEETQYF. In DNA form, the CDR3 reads TGTGCCACCGCGGGACTAGCGGAAGAGACCCAGTACTTC.

In nucleotides, the CDR3 is TGTGCCAGTAGTGGACAGGTGAACGCTGGAAACACCATATATTTT. It yields the protein CASSGQVNAGNTIYF. The rearrangement uses TRBV19 and TRBJ1-3, with 7 bases that match TRBD1. The CDR3 covers 15 residues. V was pared by 5 bases and J by 2 bases, with 6 bases of the junction left unmatched. Germline V gives CDR1 LNHDA, CDR2 SQIVND (reference sequence).

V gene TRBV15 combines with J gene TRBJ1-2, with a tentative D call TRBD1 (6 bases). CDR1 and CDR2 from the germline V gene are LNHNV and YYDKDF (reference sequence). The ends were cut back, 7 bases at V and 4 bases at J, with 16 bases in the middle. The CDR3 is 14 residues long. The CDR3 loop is CATNRDTTAYGYTF. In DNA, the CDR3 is TGTGCCACCAACCGGGACACCACTGCCTATGGCTACACCTTC.

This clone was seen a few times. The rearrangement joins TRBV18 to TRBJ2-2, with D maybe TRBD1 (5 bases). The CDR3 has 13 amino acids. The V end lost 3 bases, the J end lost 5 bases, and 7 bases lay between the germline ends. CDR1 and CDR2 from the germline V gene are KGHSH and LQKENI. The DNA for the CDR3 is TGTGCCAGCTCACCCCCAGGGACCGGGGAGCTGTTTTTT. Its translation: CASSPPGTGELFF. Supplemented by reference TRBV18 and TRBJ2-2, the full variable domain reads NAGVMQNPRHLVRRRGQEARLRCSPMKGHSHVYWYRQLPEEGLKFMVYLQKENIIDESGMPKERFSAEFPKEGPSILRIQQVVRGDSAAYFCASSPPGTGELFFGEGSRLTVL.

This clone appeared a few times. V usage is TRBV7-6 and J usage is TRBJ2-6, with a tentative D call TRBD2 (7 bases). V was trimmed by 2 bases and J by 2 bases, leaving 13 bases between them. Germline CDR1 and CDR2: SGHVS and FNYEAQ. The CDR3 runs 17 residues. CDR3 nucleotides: TGTGCCAGCAGCTTACGGGGGGCCGAGGCTGGGGCCAACGTCCTGACTTTC. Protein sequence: CASSLRGAEAGANVLTF.

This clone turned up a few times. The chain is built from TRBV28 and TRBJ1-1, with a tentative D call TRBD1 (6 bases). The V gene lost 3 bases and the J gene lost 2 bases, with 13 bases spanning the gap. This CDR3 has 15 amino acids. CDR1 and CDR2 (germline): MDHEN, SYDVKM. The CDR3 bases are TGTGCCAGCAGTTTGGCCGGGACAATAAACACTGAAGCTTTCTTT. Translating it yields CASSLAGTINTEAFF.

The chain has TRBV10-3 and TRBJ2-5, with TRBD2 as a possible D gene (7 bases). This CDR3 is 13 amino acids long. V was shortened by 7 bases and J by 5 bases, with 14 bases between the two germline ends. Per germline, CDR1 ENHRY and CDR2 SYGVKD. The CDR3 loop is CAIKGGLDETQYF. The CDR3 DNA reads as TGTGCCATCAAGGGGGGGCTCGATGAGACCCAGTACTTC.

The CDR3 sequence is CASSFYYEQYF. CDR3 nucleotide sequence: TGTGCCAGCAGTTTCTACTACGAGCAGTACTTC. The chain couples TRBV6-2 or TRBV6-3 to TRBJ2-7; D ambiguous. CDR3 length: 11 amino acids. Germline CDR1 and CDR2: MNHEY and SVGEGT. V was cut by 4 bases and J by 3 bases, with 4 bases left in between.